These 20 T cell receptor beta chains originate from one sample sequenced in a study of T cell responses to AZD1222 COVID-19 vaccine. Clones were read by immunoSEQ multiplex PCR, and TCRdb kept only the in-frame ones, dropping some. Of some 170,000 clones listed, less than 90% are singletons. Sequencing used peripheral blood, obtained on day 0 of AZD1222 vaccination. Receptors were obtained from an adult in good health.

The chain links TRBV2 to TRBJ2-5, with 13 positions matching TRBD2. The CDR3 sequence is 15 residues long. V gave up 9 bases and J gave up 4 bases; unmatched junction bases: 8. Looked up from germline, CDR1 is SNHLY and CDR2 is FYNNEI. CDR3 loop: CASLLAGGVRETQYF. In DNA form, the CDR3 reads TGTGCCAGTCTACTAGCGGGAGGGGTAAGAGAGACCCAGTACTTC.

The rearrangement links TRBV6-2 or TRBV6-3 to TRBJ1-1; 7 bases align to TRBD1. V lost 0 bases to trimming and J lost 0 bases; unmatched junction nucleotides: 7. This CDR3 comprises 17 residues. The germline CDR1 and CDR2 sequences are MNHEY and SVGEGT. The CDR3 DNA follows: TGTGCCAGCAGTTACTCCCGACAGGGATCCGTGAACACTGAAGCTTTCTTT. Amino acid sequence: CASSYSRQGSVNTEAFF.

The rearrangement uses TRBV25-1 and TRBJ2-2; tentative D call: TRBD1 (5 bases). Germline CDR1 MGHDK, CDR2 SYGVNS. V lost 4 bases and J lost 1, with 13 bases in between. This CDR3 has 16 amino acids. The CDR3 bases are TGTGCCAGCAGTGTTTCAGGGTTTAGGAACACCGGGGAGCTGTTTTTT. As protein: CASSVSGFRNTGELFF.

The rearrangement joins TRBV6-5 to TRBJ2-1; 9 bases fit TRBD1. This CDR3 contains 16 residues. After removal of 2 bases from V and 6 bases from J, the junction contained 8 bases not matched to a gene. Germline values: CDR1 MNHEY, CDR2 SVGAGI. CDR3 DNA sequence: TGTGCCAGCAGTTACCCTCTGGGACAGGGCATCAATGAGCAGTTCTTC. Translated: CASSYPLGQGINEQFF.

The chain joins TRBV5-1 to TRBJ2-1; 7 bases match TRBD1. V lost 4 bases, J lost 8 bases, and 6 bases stayed unmatched. The CDR3 is made up of 13 amino acids. CDR1 is SGHRS, CDR2 YFSETQ, per germline. CDR3 sequence (DNA): TGCGCCAGCAGCGAGGGACAGTATCATGAGCAGTTCTTC. This encodes CASSEGQYHEQFF.

This chain uses TRBV19 with TRBJ2-1; 8 bases fit TRBD2. The CDR3 is 16 residues long. Germline V gene sequence: CDR1 LNHDA, CDR2 SQIVND (reference sequence). J gave up 0 bases and V 10 bases, and 11 bases lay outside the gene matches. In DNA form, the CDR3 reads TGTGCCACCAAAGCGAACCTAGCGGGCTCCTACAATGAGCAGTTCTTC. Amino acids: CATKANLAGSYNEQFF. Variable domain in full (rest from reference TRBV19 and TRBJ2-1): DGGITQSPKYLFRKEGQNVTLSCEQNLNHDAMYWYRQDPGQGLRLIYYSQIVNDFQKGDIAEGYSVSREKKESFPLTVTSAQKNPTAFYLCATKANLAGSYNEQFFGPGTRLTVL.

This chain connects TRBV9 to TRBJ2-3; no clear D gene. The CDR3 loop spans 15 amino acids. Trimming removed 0 bases at V and 3 bases at J, with 11 bases between. The germline V gene encodes CDR1 SGDLS and CDR2 YYNGEE. The CDR3 coding sequence is TGTGCCAGCAGCGTAGACCCGATGGGGACAGATACGCAGTATTTT. Protein product: CASSVDPMGTDTQYF.

V is TRBV7-8 and J is TRBJ2-1; D not certain. The CDR3 runs 15 residues. Germline V lookup: CDR1 SGHVS, CDR2 FQNEAQ. Trimming took 5 bases from V and 9 from J, leaving 20 bases between them. CDR3 in amino acids: CASSPQGRTIPEQFF. CDR3 coding DNA: TGTGCCAGCAGCCCTCAAGGGCGGACCATACCTGAGCAGTTCTTC.

The rearrangement joins TRBV6-5 to TRBJ1-2; D perhaps matches TRBD1 (5 bases). This CDR3 contains 14 residues. V was shortened by 7 bases and J by 4 bases, with 16 bases between the two germline ends. In germline, CDR1 is MNHEY, CDR2 SVGAGI. The DNA of the CDR3 is TGTGCCAGCAAACAGGCTCTTCTGAGCTATGGCTACACCTTC. It is translated as CASKQALLSYGYTF.

V usage is TRBV10-1 and J usage is TRBJ1-5, with TRBD1 matching 7 bases. The CDR3 length is 15 residues. Germline CDR1 WNHNN, CDR2 SYGVQD (reference sequence). V was pared by 6 bases and J by 2 bases, with 7 bases of the junction left unmatched. The CDR3 nucleotides read TGCGCCAGCAGCCCAGGGGGTGAAGGCAATCAGCCCCAGCATTTT. Its protein product is CASSPGGEGNQPQHF.

The chain employs TRBV7-2 and TRBJ1-1; D ambiguous. V lost 3 bases, J lost 6 bases, and 11 bases lay in between. CDR3 length: 13 residues. Germline V gene data show CDR1 as SGHTA and CDR2 as FQGNSA. The CDR3 DNA follows: TGTGCCAGCAGCTTCTTACCGGAGGCTGAAGCTTTCTTT. Its translation is CASSFLPEAEAFF.

This chain joins TRBV6-6 and TRBJ2-7; a weak D match, TRBD2 (6 bases). This CDR3 has 15 amino acids. Germline CDR1 reads MNHNY; CDR2 reads SVGAGI (reference sequence). Trimming cost V 6 bases and J 0 bases, with 15 bases left between them. The CDR3: CASSNTGGRSYEQYV. For the CDR3, the DNA is TGTGCCAGCAGCAACACCGGGGGACGCTCCTACGAGCAGTACGTC.

This clone showed up just a few times. V usage is TRBV6-2 or TRBV6-3 and J usage is TRBJ2-2; D ambiguous. CDR1 is MNHEY, CDR2 SVGEGT, per germline. The CDR3 has 15 residues. Trimming removed 5 bases from V and 4 bases from J, with 14 bases in between. The CDR3: CASSPRVVGTGELFF. CDR3 bases: TGTGCCAGCAGTCCCCGGGTAGTAGGCACCGGGGAGCTGTTTTTT.

Relative to its sample, this clone is medium-sized. This chain links TRBV6-2 or TRBV6-3 with TRBJ2-7, with D maybe TRBD2 (6 bases). V was clipped by 5 bases and J by 6 bases, with 14 bases between them. The CDR3 is made up of 13 amino acids. Germline CDR1 reads MNHEY; CDR2 reads SVGEGT. As DNA, the CDR3 is TGTGCCAGCAGTCTCGCCTCGGGGGTCGAGCAGTACTTC. It translates to CASSLASGVEQYF.

The V gene is TRBV3-1 (or the pseudogene TRBV3-2), the J gene TRBJ1-2; 7 nucleotides align to TRBD1. The V and J ends lost 1 base and 4 bases, in that order; junction bases with no gene match: 0. Germline lookup yields CDR1 LGHDT and CDR2 YNNKEL (reference sequence). The CDR3 has 13 residues. CDR3 nucleotides: TGTGCCAGCAGCCAAGGACAGGGCTATGGCTACACCTTC. Its translation: CASSQGQGYGYTF.

V gene TRBV28 combines with J gene TRBJ1-3; TRBD1 matches at 10 bases. Trimming cost V 5 bases and J 8 bases; bases outside gene matches: 9. Germline loops: CDR1 MDHEN, CDR2 SYDVKM. This CDR3 contains 15 residues. The CDR3 reads CASSTRQGARDTIYF. CDR3 in DNA: TGTGCCAGCAGTACTCGACAGGGGGCTAGGGACACCATATATTTT.

The chain uses TRBV7-2 and TRBJ1-5; unclear D gene. The CDR3 spans 13 residues. Trimming took 0 bases from V and 6 from J, leaving 6 bases between them. Germline V gene sequence: CDR1 SGHTA, CDR2 FQGNSA. The chain's CDR3 is CASSLASSQPQHF. In DNA, the CDR3 is TGTGCCAGCAGCTTAGCTTCGAGTCAGCCCCAGCATTTT. The full variable domain, completed using reference TRBV7-2 and TRBJ1-5, is GAGVSQSPSNKVTEKGKDVELRCDPISGHTALYWYRQSLGQGLEFLIYFQGNSAPDKSGLPSDRFSAERTGGSVSTLTIQRTQQEDSAVYLCASSLASSQPQHFGDGTRLSIL.

The table lists this clone with a count of one. The V call is TRBV10-3, the J call TRBJ1-5; tentatively, D is TRBD1 (5 bases). Germline CDR1 is ENHRY and CDR2 is SYGVKD. V shed 3 bases and J shed 9 bases, with 9 bases lying between them. CDR3 size: 12 residues. The CDR3 region is CAISDGGGPQHF. CDR3 in DNA: TGTGCCATCAGTGATGGGGGTGGGCCCCAGCATTTT.

This clone occurred once. The V gene is TRBV19, the J gene TRBJ1-1; a possible D gene is TRBD1 (5 bases). Germline V gene data show CDR1 as LNHDA and CDR2 as SQIVND (reference sequence). The CDR3 totals 14 residues. The V and J ends lost 7 bases and 0 bases respectively, with 12 bases between them. CDR3 sequence (DNA): TGTGCCAGTACCCGACAGCTAGTGAACACTGAAGCTTTCTTT. This encodes CASTRQLVNTEAFF.

The chain links TRBV4-1 to TRBJ2-7; D possibly uses TRBD1 or TRBD2 (6 bases each). The CDR3 runs 16 residues. V was trimmed by 2 bases and J by 1 base, leaving 15 bases between them. The germline gives CDR1 MGHRA, CDR2 YSYEKL. The CDR3 sequence is CASSQSGVGQSYEQYF. CDR3 bases: TGCGCCAGCAGCCAATCGGGGGTAGGACAGTCCTACGAGCAGTACTTC.